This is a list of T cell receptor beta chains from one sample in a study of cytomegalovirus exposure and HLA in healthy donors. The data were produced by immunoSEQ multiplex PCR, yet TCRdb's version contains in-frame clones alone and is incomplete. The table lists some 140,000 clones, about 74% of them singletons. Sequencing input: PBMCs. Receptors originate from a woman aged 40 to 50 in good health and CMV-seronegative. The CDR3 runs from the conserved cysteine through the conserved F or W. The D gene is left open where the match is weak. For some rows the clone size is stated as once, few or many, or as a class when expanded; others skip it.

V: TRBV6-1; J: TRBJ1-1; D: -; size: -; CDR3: CASSGQLNTEAFF; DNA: TGTGCCAGCAGTGGACAGCTGAACACTGAAGCTTTCTTT
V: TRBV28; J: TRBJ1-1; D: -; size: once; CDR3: CASTQTENTEAFF; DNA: TGTGCCAGCACTCAGACAGAGAACACTGAAGCTTTCTTT
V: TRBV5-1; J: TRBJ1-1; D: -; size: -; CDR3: CASSLAGSVTEAFF; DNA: TGCGCCAGCAGCTTGGCCGGTTCTGTCACTGAAGCTTTCTTT
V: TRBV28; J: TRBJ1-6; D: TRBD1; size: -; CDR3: CASRPTGTGFSPLHF; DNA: TGTGCCAGCAGACCGACAGGGACAGGGTTCTCACCCCTCCACTTT
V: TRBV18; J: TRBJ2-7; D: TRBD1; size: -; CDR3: CASSPGTGDHEQYF; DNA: TGTGCCAGCTCACCAGGGACAGGGGACCACGAGCAGTACTTC
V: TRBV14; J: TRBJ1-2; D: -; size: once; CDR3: CASSHDRIYGYTF; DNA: TGTGCCAGCAGCCATGACAGGATCTATGGCTACACCTTC
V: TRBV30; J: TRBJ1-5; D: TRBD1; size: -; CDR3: CAWSDRANQPQHF; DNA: TGTGCCTGGAGCGACAGGGCGAATCAGCCCCAGCATTTT
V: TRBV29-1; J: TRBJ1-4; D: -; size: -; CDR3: CSVLRGGNEKLFF; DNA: TGCAGCGTTCTGCGGGGGGGTAATGAAAAACTGTTTTTT
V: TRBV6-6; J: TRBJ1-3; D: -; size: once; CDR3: CASSYGPGNTIYF; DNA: TGTGCCAGCAGTTACGGCCCTGGAAACACCATATATTTT
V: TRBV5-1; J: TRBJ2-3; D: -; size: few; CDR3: CASAKGGTVPSTDTQYF; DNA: TGCGCCAGCGCTAAAGGGGGGACAGTCCCTAGCACAGATACGCAGTATTTT
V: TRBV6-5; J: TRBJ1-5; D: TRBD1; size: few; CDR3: CASSSTGAFNQPQHF; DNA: TGTGCCAGCAGTTCGACAGGGGCCTTCAATCAGCCCCAGCATTTT
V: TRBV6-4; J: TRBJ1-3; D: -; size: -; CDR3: CASSDSRARGNTIYF; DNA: TGTGCCAGCAGTGACTCGAGGGCACGGGGGAACACCATATATTTT
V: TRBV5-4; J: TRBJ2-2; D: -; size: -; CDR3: CASSRTGGLDTGELFF; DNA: TGTGCCAGCAGCAGGACTGGGGGGTTGGACACCGGGGAGCTGTTTTTT
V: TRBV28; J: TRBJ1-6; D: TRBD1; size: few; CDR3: CASGRDRDSSPLHF; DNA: TGTGCCAGCGGCCGGGACAGGGACTCTTCACCCCTCCACTTT
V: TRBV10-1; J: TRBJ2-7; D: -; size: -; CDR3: CARKLYEQYF; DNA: TGCGCCAGGAAACTCTACGAGCAGTACTTC
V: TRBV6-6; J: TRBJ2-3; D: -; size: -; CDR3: CASNSDTQYF; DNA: TGTGCCAGCAACTCAGATACGCAGTATTTT
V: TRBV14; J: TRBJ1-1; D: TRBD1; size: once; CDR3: CASSIRTGMNTEAFF; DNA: TGTGCCAGCAGCATACGGACAGGGATGAACACTGAAGCTTTCTTT
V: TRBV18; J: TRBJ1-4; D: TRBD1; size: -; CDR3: CASSPRQGLATNEKLFF; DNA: TGTGCCAGCTCACCGAGACAGGGATTGGCAACTAATGAAAAACTGTTTTTT
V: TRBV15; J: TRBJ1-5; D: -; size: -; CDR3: CATSRGQHGQPQHF; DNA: TGTGCCACCAGCAGAGGACAGCACGGCCAGCCCCAGCATTTT
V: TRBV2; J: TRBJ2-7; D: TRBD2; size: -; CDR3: CASSDSSGGLYEQYF; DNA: TGTGCCAGCAGTGATTCTAGCGGGGGGCTGTACGAGCAGTACTTC
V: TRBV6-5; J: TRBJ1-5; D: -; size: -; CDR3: CASRPQYVSNQPQHF; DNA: TGTGCCAGCAGACCCCAGTACGTTAGCAATCAGCCCCAGCATTTT
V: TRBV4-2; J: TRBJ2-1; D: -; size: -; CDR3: CASSQDILARWTDEQFF; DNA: TGTGCCAGCAGCCAAGATATTCTAGCTCGGTGGACCGATGAGCAGTTCTTC
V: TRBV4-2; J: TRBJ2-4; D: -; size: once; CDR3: CASSQDPPSGKNIQYF; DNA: TGTGCCAGCAGCCAAGATCCCCCGTCGGGCAAAAACATTCAGTACTTC
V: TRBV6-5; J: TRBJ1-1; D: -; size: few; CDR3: CASSTDRQTGAFF; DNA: TGTGCCAGCAGTACGGATAGACAAACAGGAGCTTTCTTT
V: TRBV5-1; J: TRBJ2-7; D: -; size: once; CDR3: CASSLSTGYEQYF; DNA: TGCGCCAGCAGCTTGTCCACCGGGTACGAGCAGTACTTC
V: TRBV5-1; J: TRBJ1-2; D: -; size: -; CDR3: CASSFKDRTSFQGYTF; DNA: TGCGCCAGCAGCTTTAAAGACAGGACGAGTTTTCAGGGCTACACCTTC